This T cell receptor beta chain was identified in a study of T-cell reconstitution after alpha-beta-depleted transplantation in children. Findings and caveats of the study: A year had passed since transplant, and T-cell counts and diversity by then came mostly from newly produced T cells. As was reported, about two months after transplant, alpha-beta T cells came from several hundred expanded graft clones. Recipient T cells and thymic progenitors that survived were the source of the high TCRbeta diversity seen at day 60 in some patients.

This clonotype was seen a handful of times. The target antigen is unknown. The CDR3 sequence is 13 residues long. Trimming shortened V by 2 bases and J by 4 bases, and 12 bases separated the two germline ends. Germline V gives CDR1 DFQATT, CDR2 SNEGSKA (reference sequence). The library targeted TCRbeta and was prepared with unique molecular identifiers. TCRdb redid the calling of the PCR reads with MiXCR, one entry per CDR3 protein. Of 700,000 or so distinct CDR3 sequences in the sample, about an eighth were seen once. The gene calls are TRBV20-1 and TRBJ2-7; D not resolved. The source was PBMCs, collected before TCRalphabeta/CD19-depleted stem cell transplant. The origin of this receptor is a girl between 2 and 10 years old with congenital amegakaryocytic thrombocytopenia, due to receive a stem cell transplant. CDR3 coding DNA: TGCAGTGCTAGAACTATCCGCGAATACGAGCAGTACTTC. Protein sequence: CSARTIREYEQYF.